This passage covers 12 T cell receptor beta chains from one sample sequenced in a study of T cell responses to AZD1222 COVID-19 vaccine. The data were produced by immunoSEQ multiplex PCR, yet TCRdb's version contains in-frame clones alone and is incomplete. The sample holds about 120,000 clones, about 90% seen once. Sequenced material: peripheral blood, taken 28 days after the second AZD1222 dose. The receptors stem from an adult who received the AZD1222 COVID-19 vaccine.

The CDR3 DNA is TGTGCCAGCAGCTTAACCGGGACTAGCGCAAAGGAGCAGTTCTTC. It is translated as CASSLTGTSAKEQFF. This chain joins TRBV7-9 and TRBJ2-1; TRBD2 agrees at 10 bases. The germline CDR1 and CDR2 sequences are SEHNR and FQNEAQ (reference sequence). Trimming removed 2 bases from V and 10 bases from J; junction bases left unmatched: 8. This CDR3 is built from 15 residues.

The V call is TRBV7-9, the J call TRBJ2-7; D remains unclear. The germline V gene has CDR1 SEHNR and CDR2 FQNEAQ (reference sequence). Between the trimmed V and J ends, which lost 4 bases and 4 bases, there was a span of 17 bases. The CDR3 sequence is 15 residues long. The CDR3 coding sequence is TGTGCCAGCAGCTACCCGGAAGGGATGCAATACGAGCAGTACTTC. Translation: CASSYPEGMQYEQYF.

The chain links TRBV19 to TRBJ2-7; D gene unclear. The CDR3 is 14 residues long. Germline-derived CDR1 and CDR2 are LNHDA and SQIVND (reference sequence). Trimming took off 5 bases at V and 0 bases at J, with 11 bases between the two ends. CDR3: CASSLDITSYEQYF. In DNA form, the CDR3 reads TGTGCCAGTAGTCTCGACATTACCTCCTACGAGCAGTACTTC.

In the case of this clone: At one end, the junction sequence differs from germline, possibly due to a read error. This chain joins TRBV7-7 and TRBJ2-5; no clear D gene. The CDR3 sequence is 13 residues long. Germline V gene data show CDR1 as SSHAT and CDR2 as FNYEAQ (reference sequence). Here the CDR3 reads CASSFFGRETQYF. DNA of the CDR3: TGTGCTAGCAGCTTCTTCGGCCGGGAGACCCAGTACTTC.

This chain links TRBV11-3 with TRBJ1-2; D call uncertain. The CDR3 consists of 15 residues. Trimming took off 0 bases at V and 5 bases at J, with 13 bases between the two ends. Germline CDR1 is SGHNT and CDR2 is YENEEA. CDR3 region: CASSLDGQAVYGYTF. Here the CDR3 DNA reads TGTGCCAGCAGCTTAGATGGCCAGGCAGTTTATGGCTACACCTTC.

The chain links TRBV6-5 to TRBJ1-2; D might be TRBD1 (5 bases). This CDR3 spans 11 amino acids. Germline assignment: CDR1 MNHEY and CDR2 SVGAGI. CDR3 DNA sequence: TGTGCAGGGGCCAGGGACTATGGCTACACCTTC. Its protein is CAGARDYGYTF.

The V gene is TRBV7-8, the J gene TRBJ1-2; possible D gene TRBD1, 5 bases. The V and J ends lost 5 bases and 8 bases respectively, with 12 bases between them. Germline lookup yields CDR1 SGHVS and CDR2 FQNEAQ. The CDR3 covers 12 residues. The CDR3: CASSPLEGGYTF. The DNA of the CDR3 is TGTGCCAGCAGCCCCTTGGAGGGGGGCTACACCTTC.

The chain recombines TRBV27 with TRBJ2-2, with D perhaps given as TRBD1 or TRBD2 (5 bases each). Per germline, CDR1 MNHEY and CDR2 SMNVEV (reference sequence). The germline V and J ends were trimmed by 2 bases and 4 bases, with 11 bases remaining between them. The CDR3 covers 15 residues. The CDR3 sequence is CASSLERGSTGELFF. In nucleotides, the CDR3 is TGTGCCAGCAGTTTAGAGAGGGGATCCACCGGGGAGCTGTTTTTT.

This CDR3 is CASSLRDRVTDTQYF. The DNA for the CDR3 is TGTGCCAGCAGCTTAAGGGACAGGGTGACAGATACGCAGTATTTT. V usage is TRBV11-1 and J usage is TRBJ2-3, with 9 bases matching TRBD1. The CDR3 contains 15 residues. V shed 2 bases, J shed 3 bases, and the junction held 3 bases outside the gene matches. Germline CDR1 is SGHAT and CDR2 is FQDESV (reference sequence). The whole variable domain, remainder taken from reference TRBV11-1 and TRBJ2-3, is EAEVAQSPRYKITEKSQAVAFWCDPISGHATLYWYRQILGQGPELLVQFQDESVVDDSQLPKDRFSAERLKGVDSTLKIQPAELGDSAMYLCASSLRDRVTDTQYFGPGTRLTVL.

This rearrangement joins TRBV6-4 to TRBJ2-1, with TRBD2 identical over 10 bases. The V gene's germline CDR1 is MRHNA and CDR2 SNTAGT. CDR3 size: 15 residues. The J segment lost 6 bases and the V segment lost 2 bases, leaving 4 bases of the junction unmatched. CDR3 coding DNA: TGTGCCAGCAGTGACGTGCTAGCGGGGGCCAATGAGCAGTTCTTC. It encodes CASSDVLAGANEQFF.

CDR3 protein: CASSPGQSAYEQYF. CDR3 in DNA: TGTGCCAGCAGTCCGGGACAGTCGGCCTACGAGCAGTACTTC. The genes are TRBV6-5 and TRBJ2-7; 7 bases map to TRBD1. The ends lost 5 bases at V and 2 bases at J; junction bases unmatched: 6. CDR1 and CDR2 (germline): MNHEY, SVGAGI. This CDR3 comprises 14 residues.

The rearrangement links TRBV18 to TRBJ1-4, with TRBD1 matching over 7 bases. Unmatched junction bases numbered 12, after V lost 3 bases and J lost 5 bases. The CDR3 length is 17 residues. Per the germline V gene, CDR1 is KGHSH and CDR2 is LQKENI. The CDR3 DNA follows: TGTGCCAGCTCACCGTTGAGACAGGGACAGAAGAATGAAAAACTGTTTTTT. Its protein is CASSPLRQGQKNEKLFF.